The 6 T cell receptor beta chains in this list originate from one sample, sequenced in a study of T cells in Graves' hyperthyroidism and ophthalmopathy. Researchers took RNA transcripts and amplified the TCR beta CDR3 regions from them. Initially, a first-round RT-PCR of the TCR CDR3 employed the HTBI primer set. Via MiXCR, TCRdb re-called the multiplex PCR reads, giving one row per CDR3 protein. The table includes about 410,000 distinct CDR3 sequences, 14% to 15% detected once. The material sequenced was blood. The receptors were gathered from a man younger than 35 with Graves' ophthalmopathy.

This clonotype was seen many times. The CDR3 loop is CASSLRVDTDTQYF. CDR3 nucleotide sequence: TGTGCCAGCAGCTTACGAGTAGACACAGATACGCAGTATTTT. The chain carries TRBV7-6 and TRBJ2-3; D not certain. The CDR3 runs 14 residues. The germline gives CDR1 SGHVS, CDR2 FNYEAQ. Trimming left V 2 bases short and J 2 bases short, with 8 bases between.

This clonotype was picked up many times. The V gene is TRBV6-1, the J gene TRBJ2-5; D may be TRBD1 (6 bases). Trimming took off 4 bases at V and 7 bases at J, with 16 bases between the two ends. From germline, CDR1 is MNHNS and CDR2 SASEGT. This CDR3 is built from 14 residues. The CDR3 is CASSVTGGPPTQYF. The CDR3 coding sequence is TGTGCCAGCAGTGTGACAGGAGGCCCCCCGACCCAGTACTTC.

A word on this clonotype: A much larger clone differs from this one at a single base, so this may be a read error. V gene TRBV12-5 combines with J gene TRBJ1-2; 8 bases align to TRBD1. The length of the CDR3 is 15 residues. In germline, CDR1 is LGHNT, CDR2 FRNRAP. The CDR3 sequence is CASDLTPGQDYGYTF. In DNA form, the CDR3 reads TGTGCTAGTGATTTGACCCCGGGACAGGACTATGGCTACACCTTC. The full variable domain, with the rest looked up from reference TRBV12-5 and TRBJ1-2, is DARVTQTPRHKVTEMGQEVTMRCQPILGHNTVFWYRQTMMQGLELLAYFRNRAPLDDSGMPKDRFSAEMPDATLATLKIQPSEPRDSAVYFCASDLTPGQDYGYTFGSGTRLTVV.

There are many counts of this clonotype. The CDR3 DNA is TGTGCCAGCAGCGTAGGCGACGAGCAGTACTTC. This translates into CASSVGDEQYF. The chain is built from TRBV9 and TRBJ2-7; D is unclear. CDR3 length equals 11 residues. Between the trimmed V and J ends, which lost 0 bases and 5 bases, there was a span of 3 bases. Germline lookup yields CDR1 SGDLS and CDR2 YYNGEE.

There are many counts of this clonotype. This chain joins TRBV7-2 and TRBJ2-7, with 7 bases identical to TRBD2. The CDR3 spans 17 residues. Per germline, CDR1 SGHTA and CDR2 FQGNSA. V lost 5 bases, J lost 2 bases, and 15 bases stayed unmatched. The CDR3: CASSLTPLAGPTYEQYF. CDR3 nucleotides: TGTGCCAGCAGCCTTACCCCATTAGCGGGTCCTACCTACGAGCAGTACTTC.

This sequence joins TRBV7-2 and TRBJ2-7; D call uncertain. This CDR3 contains 15 residues. Deletions cut 1 base from V and 3 bases from J, with 13 bases between. The germline CDR1 and CDR2 sequences are SGHTA and FQGNSA. CDR3 sequence (DNA): TGTGCCAGCAGCTTAGTAGGGTTAACCCACTACGAGCAGTACTTC. Protein: CASSLVGLTHYEQYF.